Listed below are T cell receptor beta chains from one sample, sequenced in a study of persistence of HIV-infected CD4 T cells. The protocol was immunoSEQ multiplex PCR, while the TCRdb copy is restricted to in-frame clones and leaves out a portion. The sample includes 40,000 to 55,000 clones, over 70% seen only once; the top ten take around 3%. These TCRs are of unknown antigen specificity. Sequences were derived from CD4+ T cells sorted from PBMCs after roughly 19-hour stimulation, sampled from a patient who received antiretroviral therapy. The receptors were sampled from an adult man with HIV who was CMV-seropositive. CDR3s include the opening cysteine and the closing phenylalanine or tryptophan. A D gene is named only where the DNA matches it firmly. For some rows the clone size is stated as once, few or many, or as a class when expanded; others skip it.

D | J | V | size | DNA | CDR3
- | TRBJ1-1 | TRBV14 | many | TGTGCCAGCAGCCTCGATAGGATCACTGAAGCTTTCTTT | CASSLDRITEAFF
- | TRBJ2-1 | TRBV6-5 | - | TGTGCCAGCAGCCTCCCGCGCGGTGAGCAGTTCTTC | CASSLPRGEQFF
TRBD2 | TRBJ2-3 | TRBV9 | - | TGTGCCAGCAGCGTAGGGGCTAGCGGAAGCACAGATACGCAGTATTTT | CASSVGASGSTDTQYF
- | TRBJ1-2 | TRBV1 | few | TGCACCAGCAGCCCAGGAGAACCAGGGAGGCCTACTAACTATGGCTACACCTTC | CTSSPGEPGRPTNYGYTF
- | TRBJ1-4 | TRBV3-1/TRBV3-2 | few | TGTGCCAGCAGCCAAGATAGGGGGGGAACTAATGAAAAACTGTTTTTT | CASSQDRGGTNEKLFF
TRBD2 | TRBJ2-7 | TRBV28 | few | TGTGCCAGCAGTCTTACCAATGGACTAGCGGGCCACGAGCAGTACTTC | CASSLTNGLAGHEQYF
- | TRBJ2-1 | TRBV7-2 | - | TGTGCCAGCGAAAGCGGTCCCTACAATGAGCAGTTCTTC | CASESGPYNEQFF
- | TRBJ1-2 | TRBV4-2 | - | TGTGCCAGCAGCCAAGAAAAAGGTGGGGGGTGGGGCTACACCTTC | CASSQEKGGGWGYTF
TRBD2 | TRBJ2-5 | TRBV7-2 | - | TGTGCCAGCAGCTTATCCGGGACTAAGGAGACCCAGTACTTC | CASSLSGTKETQYF
- | TRBJ2-7 | TRBV19 | few | TGTGCCAGTAGTATTGGCTCTGAGGCAGGGCCAAACTACGAGCAGTACTTC | CASSIGSEAGPNYEQYF
TRBD2 | TRBJ2-1 | TRBV6-2/TRBV6-3 | - | TGTGCCAGCAGTAGTGGACTAGCGGGAGTGGGGGGCAATGAGCAGTTCTTC | CASSSGLAGVGGNEQFF
TRBD2 | TRBJ2-7 | TRBV7-8 | - | TGTGCCAGCAGCTTAACTAGCGGGGGTACCTACGAGCAGTACTTC | CASSLTSGGTYEQYF
- | TRBJ1-1 | TRBV7-6 | once | TGTGCCAGCAGCTTAGTGGGGGTGGACACTGAAGCTTTCTTT | CASSLVGVDTEAFF
- | TRBJ1-5 | TRBV19 | - | TGTGCCAGTAGTATAACCAACCGTCAGCCCCAGCATTTT | CASSITNRQPQHF
- | TRBJ1-1 | TRBV30 | - | TGTGCCTGGAGTGTGCAAGGGCGTTGGGGCACTGAAGCTTTCTTT | CAWSVQGRWGTEAFF
- | TRBJ2-3 | TRBV3-1/TRBV3-2 | - | TGTGCCAGCAGCCTTCGAACAGGCTATACGCAGTATTTT | CASSLRTGYTQYF
- | TRBJ2-7 | TRBV6-1 | - | TGTGCCAGCAGTGAGCGGATTACCTACGAGCAGTACTTC | CASSERITYEQYF
- | TRBJ1-1 | TRBV6-5 | - | TGTGCCACGGCAGGGAACACTGAAGCTTTCTTT | CATAGNTEAFF
TRBD1 | TRBJ2-2 | TRBV28 | - | TGTGCCAGCAGGGGACAGGGGATAAGAGTGCTGTTTTTT | CASRGQGIRVLFF
- | TRBJ1-5 | TRBV5-8 | - | TGTGCCAGCACCCCTGGACGGGAGGGGCGACCCCAGCATTTT | CASTPGREGRPQHF
- | TRBJ1-5 | TRBV3-1/TRBV3-2 | - | TGTGCCAGCAGCCAAGGCCCGGACAGCTCCAATCAGCCCCAGCATTTT | CASSQGPDSSNQPQHF
- | TRBJ1-2 | TRBV18 | - | TGTGCCAGCTCACCACAACCCTCGGCCCCGCGGGGCTACACCTTC | CASSPQPSAPRGYTF
- | TRBJ2-3 | TRBV25-1 | - | TGTGCCAGCAGTGAATCCCCCAGCAGGGATACGCAGTATTTT | CASSESPSRDTQYF
TRBD1 | TRBJ2-7 | TRBV18 | - | TGTGCCAGCTCAAAACAGGGGACCAACGAGCAGTACTTC | CASSKQGTNEQYF